The 24 T cell receptor beta chains given below trace back to one sample, sequenced in a study of molecular identifiers for immune sequencing clone quantification. TCRdb reprocessed the PCR reads via MiXCR and lists one record per CDR3 protein. The data hold about half a million distinct CDR3 sequences, with around 25% observed a single time. The sample comprised naive CD8+ T cells from blood, with Jurkat cell RNA spiked in. Subset indicated: FACS-sorted CD8+CD4-CCR7+CD45RA+ naive T cells. These receptors originate from a human donor in good health. Some libraries in this study had Jurkat cell RNA spiked in.

This chain links TRBV6-2 or TRBV6-3 with TRBJ2-3; D might be TRBD2 (5 bases). This CDR3 has 14 amino acids. V shed 10 bases and J shed 0 bases, with 14 bases lying between them. The germline gives CDR1 MNHEY, CDR2 SVGEGT. The CDR3 sequence is CATSDYFSTDTQYF. CDR3 DNA sequence: TGTGCCACCTCAGACTACTTTAGCACAGATACGCAGTATTTT.

On this clonotype: A much larger clone differs from this one at a single base, so this may be a read error. This sequence joins TRBV7-8 and TRBJ2-3; D is undetermined. The CDR3 sequence is 15 residues long. Germline V gives CDR1 SGHVS, CDR2 FQNEAQ. V gave up 1 base and J gave up 2 bases, with 10 bases separating them. Here the CDR3 DNA reads TGTGCCAGCAGCTTAGGGAACTACATCACAGATACGCAGTATTTT. Translated, it gives CASSLGNYITDTQYF.

In its sample, this clonotype was seen many times. The J gene is TRBJ2-5, the V gene TRBV6-1; D unclear. The germline V gene encodes CDR1 MNHNS and CDR2 SASEGT. This CDR3 spans 16 amino acids. V lost 0 bases and J lost 12, with 23 bases in between. In DNA, the CDR3 is TGTGCCAGCAGTGAAGCCCCCTGGTCAAGCGCCGATTCGGAGTACTTC. Translation gives CASSEAPWSSADSEYF.

The genes are TRBV6-5 and TRBJ1-5, with D possibly TRBD1 on 5 matching bases. The V end lost 6 bases, the J end lost 0 bases, and 12 bases lay between the germline ends. CDR3 size: 15 residues. The germline V gene encodes CDR1 MNHEY and CDR2 SVGAGI. In DNA, the CDR3 is TGTGCCAGCAGGGGGGGACTGTATAGCAATCAGCCCCAGCATTTT. Protein: CASRGGLYSNQPQHF.

With regard to this clonotype: Since a much larger clone is just one base distant, this may be a read error. This chain connects TRBV7-9 to TRBJ2-2, with D uncertain. CDR1 SEHNR and CDR2 FQNEAQ come from the germline V gene (reference sequence). This CDR3 comprises 15 residues. Trimming removed 4 bases at V and 7 bases at J, with 16 bases between. In DNA form, the CDR3 reads TGTGCCAGCAGCTCGACGACCCCCGGAAGCGGGGAGCTGTTTTTT. Amino acids: CASSSTTPGSGELFF.

This clonotype was detected ten times or more. The rearrangement uses TRBV6-6 and TRBJ1-5; maybe TRBD1 (5 bases). The CDR3 contains 16 residues. Germline V CDR1 and CDR2: MNHNY, SVGAGI (reference sequence). Trimming took 2 bases from V and 7 from J, leaving 18 bases between them. CDR3 region: CASSYEVGGSGQPQHF. In nucleotides, the CDR3 is TGTGCCAGCAGTTACGAAGTGGGGGGGTCCGGACAGCCCCAGCATTTT.

The chain combines TRBV12-3 or TRBV12-4 with TRBJ2-5; D is uncertain. The CDR3 is made up of 13 amino acids. V shed 3 bases and J shed 5 bases, with 10 bases lying between them. DNA of the CDR3: TGTGCCAGCAGTTTCTTTTTAGAGGAGACCCAGTACTTC. This translates into CASSFFLEETQYF.

This clonotype occurred many times. This sequence joins TRBV4-1 and TRBJ2-2; D remains ambiguous. Germline V gene data show CDR1 as MGHRA and CDR2 as YSYEKL. Trimming removed 1 base at V and 1 base at J, with 10 bases between. The CDR3 has 16 residues. DNA of the CDR3: TGCGCCAGCAGCCAAGGGGTCCCTTTGAACACCGGGGAGCTGTTTTTT. Its protein product is CASSQGVPLNTGELFF.

Regarding this clonotype: In this CDR3 the conserved last residue, phenylalanine or tryptophan, is missing, so a read error is likely. The DNA of the CDR3 is TGTGCCAGCAGCGTAGAGGCTACCGGGGGAGAGACCCAGTACTAC. Its translation is CASSVEATGGETQYY. The rearrangement joins TRBV9 to TRBJ2-5; possible D gene TRBD2, 6 bases. With 0 bases removed from V and 4 bases from J, the gap between germline ends came to 13 bases. CDR1 SGDLS and CDR2 YYNGEE come from the germline V gene. This CDR3 comprises 15 residues.

As regards this clonotype: A clone one base away is much larger, so this may be a read error. The CDR3 DNA sequence: TGTGCCAGCAGCCTCCTAAAACTAGTGGGATTGCACGAGCAGTACTTC. Protein product: CASSLLKLVGLHEQYF. This chain joins TRBV28 and TRBJ2-7, with D perhaps matching TRBD2 (5 bases). The CDR3 loop spans 16 amino acids. The V gene lost 6 bases and the J gene lost 5 bases, with 23 bases spanning the gap. CDR1 is MDHEN and CDR2 is SYDVKM in the germline V gene.

This clonotype came up a few times. This chain connects TRBV7-9 to TRBJ2-1, with 7 bases that match TRBD1. The V and J ends lost 7 bases and 4 bases, in that order; junction bases with no gene match: 10. From germline, CDR1 is SEHNR and CDR2 FQNEAQ (reference sequence). The CDR3 is 15 residues long. Here the CDR3 DNA reads TGTGCCAGCACCAGGACAGGTGATATGTACAATGAGCAGTTCTTC. The encoded protein is CASTRTGDMYNEQFF.

This clonotype was seen repeatedly, ten times or more. The chain recombines TRBV29-1 with TRBJ2-6, with unresolved D. Germline V gene lookup returns CDR1 SQVTM and CDR2 ANQGSEA. The CDR3 has 13 amino acids. Trimming removed 5 bases at V and 1 base at J, with 6 bases between. CDR3 sequence (DNA): TGCAGCGTTAGTTTATCTGGGGCCAACGTCCTGACTTTC. Translated: CSVSLSGANVLTF.

This clonotype was counted many times. The J gene is TRBJ2-2, the V gene TRBV28; D uncertain. CDR3 length: 14 residues. CDR1 is MDHEN and CDR2 is SYDVKM in the germline V gene. Trimming removed 6 bases from V and 1 base from J, with 9 bases in between. The CDR3 protein is CASRETWNTGELFF. The CDR3 region has the DNA TGTGCCAGCAGAGAGACCTGGAACACCGGGGAGCTGTTTTTT.

To note about this clonotype: A single base separates this from a much larger clone, so it may be a read error. The CDR3, as DNA: TGTGCCAGCAGACGCCACTTACTGTACCAAGAGGCCCAGTACTTC. It specifies CASRRHLLYQEAQYF. The V and J genes are TRBV6-5 and TRBJ2-5; D gene ambiguous. CDR1 MNHEY and CDR2 SVGAGI come from the germline V gene. This CDR3 contains 15 residues.

This clonotype was counted a few times. The J gene is TRBJ2-1, the V gene TRBV29-1; D possibly corresponds to TRBD1 (5 bases). V shed 3 bases and J shed 8 bases, with 11 bases lying between them. CDR1 is SQVTM and CDR2 is ANQGSEA in the germline V gene. This CDR3 is 12 amino acids long. The CDR3 nucleotides read TGCAGCGTTGACCAGGGCAACGATGAGCAGTTCTTC. Translated, it gives CSVDQGNDEQFF.

This clonotype was seen a few times. This sequence joins TRBV27 and TRBJ1-6; 10 bases fit TRBD1. The V gene's germline CDR1 is MNHEY and CDR2 SMNVEV (reference sequence). The junction had 2 bases not matched to a gene; V was cut back by 3 bases and J by 9 bases. The CDR3 is 14 residues long. CDR3 sequence reads: CASSFGTGASPLHF. CDR3 DNA sequence: TGTGCCAGCAGTTTTGGGACAGGGGCTTCACCCCTCCACTTT.

This clonotype was counted many times. This sequence joins TRBV6-6 and TRBJ2-2; D remains ambiguous. This CDR3 region has 10 residues. The V and J ends lost 10 bases and 6 bases respectively, with 6 bases between them. CDR1 and CDR2 (germline): MNHNY, SVGAGI (reference sequence). CDR3 sequence (DNA): TGTGCCACCTTCGCCGGGGAGCTGTTTTTT. This translates into CATFAGELFF.

This clonotype was observed at least ten times. The chain couples TRBV7-9 to TRBJ2-2; no clear D. V lost 0 bases and J lost 6, with 2 bases in between. Germline CDR1 is SEHNR and CDR2 is FQNEAQ (reference sequence). The CDR3 is 12 residues long. The CDR3 sequence: CASSLAPGELFF. The CDR3, as DNA: TGTGCCAGCAGCTTAGCGCCCGGGGAGCTGTTTTTT.

The V gene is TRBV14, the J gene TRBJ2-2; tentatively, D is TRBD1 (6 bases). The V end was cut by 3 bases, the J end by 1 base, with 9 bases between. The CDR3 totals 15 residues. Germline lookup yields CDR1 SGHDN and CDR2 FVKESK. The CDR3 bases are TGTGCCAGCAGCCAGAGACAGGAGAACACCGGGGAGCTGTTTTTT. Its translation: CASSQRQENTGELFF.

The chain recombines TRBV5-1 with TRBJ2-7; 7 bases are a match to TRBD2. The V and J ends lost 4 bases and 4 bases, in that order; junction bases with no gene match: 8. The germline V gene has CDR1 SGHRS and CDR2 YFSETQ. The CDR3 length is 14 residues. The CDR3 reads CASSLGGIEYEQYF. The CDR3 region has the DNA TGCGCCAGCAGCCTCGGGGGGATCGAATACGAGCAGTACTTC. Together with reference TRBV5-1 and TRBJ2-7, the CDR3 gives the full variable domain: KAGVTQTPRYLIKTRGQQVTLSCSPISGHRSVSWYQQTPGQGLQFLFEYFSETQRNKGNFPGRFSGRQFSNSRSEMNVSTLELGDSALYLCASSLGGIEYEQYFGPGTRLTVT.

Ten or more counts support this clonotype. This chain links TRBV29-1 with TRBJ1-1; the D is unclear. The CDR3 covers 11 residues. The V gene's germline CDR1 is SQVTM and CDR2 ANQGSEA. Deletions cut 6 bases from V and 2 bases from J, with 7 bases between. The CDR3 bases are TGCAGCGTCAACAGAAACACTGAAGCTTTCTTT. It is translated as CSVNRNTEAFF. The full variable domain, its missing parts supplied by reference TRBV29-1 and TRBJ1-1, is SAVISQKPSRDICQRGTSLTIQCQVDSQVTMMFWYRQQPGQSLTLIATANQGSEATYESGFVIDKFPISRPNLTFSTLTVSNMSPEDSSIYLCSVNRNTEAFFGQGTRLTVV.

This clonotype was detected only a few times. The chain links TRBV28 to TRBJ2-7, with D unresolved. CDR3 length: 15 amino acids. Trimming shortened V by 2 bases and J by 2 bases, and 13 bases separated the two germline ends. Germline loops: CDR1 MDHEN, CDR2 SYDVKM. In DNA form, the CDR3 reads TGTGCCAGCAGTTTAGTCCATCTTGGAACCTACGAGCAGTACTTC. Protein: CASSLVHLGTYEQYF.

Only a few counts were recorded for this clonotype. V usage is TRBV11-2 and J usage is TRBJ1-5; D unresolved. The CDR3 sequence is 16 residues long. Germline V gives CDR1 SGHAT, CDR2 FQNNGV. Between the trimmed V and J ends, which lost 1 base and 3 bases, there was a span of 13 bases. The CDR3 DNA reads as TGTGCCAGCAGCTTAGTGCCGGGGAACGTCAATCAGCCCCAGCATTTT. Amino acids: CASSLVPGNVNQPQHF.

This clonotype was observed a few times. The chain couples TRBV28 to TRBJ2-2; perhaps TRBD2 as D (5 bases). Trimming removed 3 bases at V and 6 bases at J, with 11 bases between. Germline V gene sequence: CDR1 MDHEN, CDR2 SYDVKM. The CDR3 loop spans 14 amino acids. The CDR3: CASSFRRGSGELFF. In DNA, the CDR3 is TGTGCCAGCAGTTTTAGAAGAGGGTCCGGGGAGCTGTTTTTT.